This TCR beta chain originates from a study of memory CD4+ T cells and cytomegalovirus serostatus (dated by TCRdb to about 2019). As for the study more broadly: The cohort comprised 33 healthy Belgian adults, 9 CMV seropositive and some 24 CMV seronegative. CD4+ memory TCRbeta repertoires of a Belgian cohort with known cytomegalovirus serostatus were sequenced in order to replicate a published TCR-based CMV serostatus classifier.

Of note for this clone: Its target antigen remains unknown. One base away there is no much larger clone; base qualities are not given.

Germline trimming: 7 bases from V, 5 bases from J; junction bases outside gene matches: 19. Per the germline V gene (reference sequence), LNHDA is the CDR1 and SQIVND is the CDR2. From the cysteine through the phenylalanine, the CDR3 covers 17 amino acids. Just the 51-base CDR3 DNA is kept, in frame starting at base 1. The Quick-DNA Microprep Kit was used to extract genomic DNA from the sorted cells. TCRbeta DNA was amplified with the immunoSEQ hsTCRbeta kit following the manufacturer's protocol. TCRbeta libraries were sequenced on an Illumina MiSeq instrument. The paper's processing steps were these. Removing out-of-frame sequences left 2,204,828 distinct TCRbeta sequences, an average of about 73,000 per individual. Two values were used to score each individual: the count of about 150 previously reported CMV-associated TCRbeta sequences and the total count of productive distinct TCRbeta sequences. A beta-binomial model was reimplemented in Python, and scikit-learn random forests with default parameters were trained on data from the US cohort. Classifier performance on the Belgian cohort was summarized as median AUC with percentile confidence intervals calculated over 10,000 bootstrap iterations. The table comes from immuneACCESS by way of TCRdb, which keeps in-frame sequences with V and J called. Part of the clones is missing from these tables; in studies checked, under half for an unresolved V gene and the rest for unknown reasons. D and trimming were read from the DNA, whereas the V and J calls and clone size are those reported in that table. This sample is represented by more than 45,000 clones; about four fifths of them were singletons. Around 0.6% of the sample comes from the top ten.

Single viable CD3+CD4+CD8-CD45RO+ cells were sorted as memory CD4+ T cells on a FACSAria II. CMV serostatus was assessed using a Roche Elecsys assay, by which serum IgG against CMV pp150, pp28, p38 and p52 was detected. Following thawing, total CD4+ T cells were enriched through positive selection using CD4 magnetic microbeads. The samples came from a separate study whose specific focus was interrogating the CD4+ T cell memory repertoire. Following standard operating procedures, peripheral blood mononuclear cells were isolated and cryopreserved, while serum was kept at -80 degrees C. The staining used CD3-PerCP (BW264/56), CD4-APC (RPA-T4), CD45RO-PE (UCHT1) and CD8-Pacific Orange (3B5) antibodies, and Sytox blue was used to exclude non-viable cells. Points the paper makes about the study in general: Only CD4+CD45RO+ memory cells were sequenced, in contrast to the original study, in which naive and memory CD4+ and CD8+ populations were covered. For CMV serostatus prediction, a median bootstrapped AUC of 0.95 was reached with the original framework, and a median bootstrapped AUC of approximately 0.89 was reached with a US-trained random forest. Among the 150 to 200 previously reported CMV-associated TCRbeta sequences, 67 showed up in the CD4+ memory repertoires, with each one found in between one and five individuals. The results were read as suggesting that the CMV-associated TCR signature is, for the most part, present in the CD4+ memory repertoire. On the Belgian cohort, the classifier built on the original framework reached a median bootstrapped AUC of approximately 0.94, with a 95% CI of 0.76-1.00.

The sequencing sample was made of memory CD4+ T cells from blood. The sequence came from an adult in good health and CMV-seronegative. Rearrangement joined TRBV19 to TRBJ1-2; 7 bases in between match TRBD1. Read as DNA, the sequence is TGTGCCAGTACCTCCTCCTATGGGACAGCAGATTTTTATGGCTACACCTTC. Its translation is CASTSSYGTADFYGYTF.